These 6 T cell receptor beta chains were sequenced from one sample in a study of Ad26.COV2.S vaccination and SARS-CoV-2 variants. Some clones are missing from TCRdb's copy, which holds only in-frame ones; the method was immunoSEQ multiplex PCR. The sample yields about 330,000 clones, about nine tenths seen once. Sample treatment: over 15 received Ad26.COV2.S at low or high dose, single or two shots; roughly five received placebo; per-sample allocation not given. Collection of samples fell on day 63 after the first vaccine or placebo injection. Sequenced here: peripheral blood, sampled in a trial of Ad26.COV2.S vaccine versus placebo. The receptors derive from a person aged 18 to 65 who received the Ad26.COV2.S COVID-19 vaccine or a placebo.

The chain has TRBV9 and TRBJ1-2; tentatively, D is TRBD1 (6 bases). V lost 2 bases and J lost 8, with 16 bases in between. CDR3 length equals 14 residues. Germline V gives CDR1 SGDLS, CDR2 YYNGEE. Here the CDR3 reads CASSVSAGAPGYTF. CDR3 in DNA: TGTGCCAGCAGCGTTAGTGCGGGGGCCCCCGGCTACACCTTC.

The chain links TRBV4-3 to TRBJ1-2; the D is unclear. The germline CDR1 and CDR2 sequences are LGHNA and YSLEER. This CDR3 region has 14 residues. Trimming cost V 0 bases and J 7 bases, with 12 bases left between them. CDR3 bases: TGCGCCAGCAGCCAAGACTGGTCGGGGATTGGCTACACCTTC. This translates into CASSQDWSGIGYTF.

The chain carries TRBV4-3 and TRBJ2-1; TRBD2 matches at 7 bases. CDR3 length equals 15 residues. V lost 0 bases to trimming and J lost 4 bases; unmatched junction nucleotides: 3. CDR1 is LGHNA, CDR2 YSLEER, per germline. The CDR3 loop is CASSQEGEGYNEQFF. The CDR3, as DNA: TGCGCCAGCAGCCAAGAAGGGGAGGGATACAATGAGCAGTTCTTC.

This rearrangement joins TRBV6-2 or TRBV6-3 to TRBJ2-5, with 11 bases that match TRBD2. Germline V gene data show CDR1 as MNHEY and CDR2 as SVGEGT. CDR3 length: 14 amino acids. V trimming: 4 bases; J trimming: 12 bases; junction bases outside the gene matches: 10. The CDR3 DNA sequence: TGTGCCAGCAGTTTCCCGGGACTAGCGGCCCCCAAGTACTTC. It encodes CASSFPGLAAPKYF.

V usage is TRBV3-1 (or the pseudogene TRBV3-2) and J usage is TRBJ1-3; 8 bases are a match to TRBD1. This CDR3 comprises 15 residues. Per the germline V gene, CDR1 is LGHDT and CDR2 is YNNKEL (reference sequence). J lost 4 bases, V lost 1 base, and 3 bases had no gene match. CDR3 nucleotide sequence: TGTGCCAGCAGCCAAGGACAGGGGTCCGGAAACACCATATATTTT. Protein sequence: CASSQGQGSGNTIYF.

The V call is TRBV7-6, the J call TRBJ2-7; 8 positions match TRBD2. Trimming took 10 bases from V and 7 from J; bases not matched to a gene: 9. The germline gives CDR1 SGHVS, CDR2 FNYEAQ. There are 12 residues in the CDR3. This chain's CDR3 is CATRGGAGEQYF. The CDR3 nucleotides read TGTGCCACACGGGGGGGCGCGGGAGAGCAGTACTTC.